The 16 T cell receptor beta chains listed next were all sequenced from one sample in a study of radiation and T cells in renal cell carcinoma. Profiling relied on immunoSEQ multiplex PCR, and the TCRdb table lists in-frame clones only, not all of them. The table lists around 130,000 clones, roughly 91% of them singletons, with almost 6% in the top ten. Time point given: blood 2 weeks post-SBRT. Treatment in this sample: 15 Gy SBRT to primary tumor, nephrectomy 4 weeks later. Sequencing used blood, obtained from a patient whose treatment included radiotherapy and nephrectomy. The receptors originated from a woman between 65 and 79 years old with renal cell carcinoma.

The chain links TRBV9 to TRBJ1-6, with 8 bases matching TRBD1. With V trimmed by 3 bases and J by 7 bases, 6 bases remained unmatched. Germline V CDR1 and CDR2: SGDLS, YYNGEE. This CDR3 is 15 amino acids long. CDR3 region: CASSGGQGLNSPLHF. CDR3 bases: TGTGCCAGCAGCGGCGGACAGGGTTTAAATTCACCCCTCCACTTT. Together with reference TRBV9 and TRBJ1-6, the CDR3 gives the full variable domain: DSGVTQTPKHLITATGQRVTLRCSPRSGDLSVYWYQQSLDQGLQFLIQYYNGEERAKGNILERFSAQQFPDLHSELNLSSLELGDSALYFCASSGGQGLNSPLHFGNGTRLTVT.

The chain recombines TRBV6-5 with TRBJ1-6; D not resolved. The CDR3 length is 14 residues. Between the trimmed V and J ends, which lost 7 bases and 4 bases, there was a span of 11 bases. Germline CDR1 is MNHEY and CDR2 is SVGAGI. The CDR3 loop is CASKPSGYNSPLHF. DNA of the CDR3: TGTGCCAGCAAGCCGTCGGGGTATAATTCACCCCTCCACTTT.

This clone has only one observation. The chain is built from TRBV27 and TRBJ2-3; D possibly uses TRBD1 or TRBD2 (5 bases each). Between the trimmed V and J ends, which lost 0 bases and 5 bases, there was a span of 15 bases. The CDR3 has 16 residues. Germline CDR1 and CDR2: MNHEY and SMNVEV (reference sequence). CDR3 nucleotide sequence: TGTGCCAGCAGTTTATCTGGGACCTGGGGAGAAGATACGCAGTATTTT. Encoded protein: CASSLSGTWGEDTQYF.

On this clone: The junction does not match germline at one end; this may be a read error. This chain connects TRBV7-2 to TRBJ2-5; 9 bases align to TRBD2. Germline V lookup: CDR1 SGHTA, CDR2 FQGNSA. CDR3 length: 17 amino acids. The DNA for the CDR3 is TGTGCCAGCAGCTTAGCGCTGGCTAGCGGGGTGCAAGGGACCCAGTACTTC. Encoded protein: CASSLALASGVQGTQYF.

This clone was counted once. CDR3 bases: TGTGCCAGCAGCCCCTCGGCAGGAGCCAATCAGCCCCAGCATTTT. It yields the protein CASSPSAGANQPQHF. The J gene is TRBJ1-5, the V gene TRBV7-3; unclear D gene. Trimming removed 5 bases at V and 3 bases at J, with 14 bases between. The CDR3 is made up of 15 amino acids. CDR1 is SGHTA and CDR2 is FQGTGA in the germline V gene.

This sequence joins TRBV6-6 and TRBJ2-5; D perhaps matches TRBD1 (5 bases). Trimming cost V 0 bases and J 5 bases, with 13 bases left between them. The germline V gene encodes CDR1 MNHNY and CDR2 SVGAGI (reference sequence). The CDR3 runs 15 residues. The CDR3 sequence: CASSYSIRDLETQYF. The DNA for the CDR3 is TGTGCCAGCAGTTACTCGATCAGGGATCTCGAGACCCAGTACTTC.

In its sample, this clone was seen a few times. A junction end diverges from the germline sequence, so it may reflect a read error. This chain uses TRBV6-1 with TRBJ1-1, with 9 nucleotides matching TRBD1. Germline assignment: CDR1 MNHNS and CDR2 SASEGT. The CDR3 runs 15 residues. CDR3 in amino acids: CASREAGQGHTEAFF. CDR3 nucleotides: TGTGCCAGCAGAGAAGCGGGACAGGGACACACTGAAGCTTTCTTT.

The rearrangement joins TRBV4-3 to TRBJ2-3; TRBD2 aligns across 8 bases. After removal of 0 bases from V and 1 base from J, the junction contained 6 bases not matched to a gene. Germline CDR1 is LGHNA and CDR2 is YSLEER. The length of the CDR3 is 17 residues. DNA for the CDR3: TGCGCCAGCAGCCAAGATCTAAGGCGGGGGGGCACAGATACGCAGTATTTT. Encoded protein: CASSQDLRRGGTDTQYF.

V is TRBV5-1 and J is TRBJ2-7, with no clear D. Germline CDR1 and CDR2: SGHRS and YFSETQ. CDR3 size: 13 residues. The V and J ends lost 3 bases and 2 bases respectively, with 9 bases between them. The CDR3 DNA reads as TGCGCCAGCAGCTCGGCAGGACCCTACGAGCAGTACTTC. This encodes CASSSAGPYEQYF.

This chain connects TRBV7-8 to TRBJ2-2; 8 nucleotides align to TRBD2. The CDR3 is made up of 14 amino acids. CDR1 SGHVS and CDR2 FQNEAQ come from the germline V gene. The V and J ends lost 11 bases and 0 bases, in that order; junction bases with no gene match: 5. This CDR3 is CASLAGTNTGELFF. The CDR3 nucleotides read TGTGCCTCGTTAGCGGGGACGAACACCGGGGAGCTGTTTTTT.

The rearrangement joins TRBV7-9 to TRBJ2-2, with unresolved D. The CDR3 is 13 amino acids. CDR1 SEHNR and CDR2 FQNEAQ come from the germline V gene (reference sequence). Trimming stripped 0 bases from V and 4 bases from J, with 3 bases between. The CDR3: CASSLAGTGELFF. CDR3 DNA sequence: TGTGCCAGCAGCTTAGCCGGCACCGGGGAGCTGTTTTTT.

This chain uses TRBV5-1 with TRBJ1-1; D unclear. The CDR3 covers 15 residues. Germline CDR1 is SGHRS and CDR2 is YFSETQ. Trimming took 0 bases from V and 0 from J, leaving 9 bases between them. CDR3: CASSLVGRMNTEAFF. DNA of the CDR3: TGCGCCAGCAGCTTGGTAGGCAGGATGAACACTGAAGCTTTCTTT.

The rearrangement joins TRBV29-1 to TRBJ2-3; no reliable D call. CDR3 length: 14 amino acids. Trimming took off 1 base at V and 4 bases at J, with 12 bases between the two ends. The germline CDR1 and CDR2 sequences are SQVTM and ANQGSEA. As DNA, the CDR3 is TGCAGCGTTGAAGTAGGTGCTAGGGCAGATACGCAGTATTTT. Its protein is CSVEVGARADTQYF.

The chain recombines TRBV19 with TRBJ2-5; a weak D match, TRBD1 (5 bases). V was pared by 1 base and J by 4 bases, with 16 bases between. From germline, CDR1 is LNHDA and CDR2 SQIVND (reference sequence). The CDR3 has 16 residues. CDR3 in DNA: TGTGCCAGTAGTATAGGGCAGGGTGCGTCGAGAGAGACCCAGTACTTC. As protein: CASSIGQGASRETQYF. Combining the CDR3 with reference TRBV19 and TRBJ2-5 gives the whole variable domain DGGITQSPKYLFRKEGQNVTLSCEQNLNHDAMYWYRQDPGQGLRLIYYSQIVNDFQKGDIAEGYSVSREKKESFPLTVTSAQKNPTAFYLCASSIGQGASRETQYFGPGTRLLVL.

This sequence joins TRBV5-1 and TRBJ2-1, with TRBD1 matching 7 bases. The CDR3 has 15 residues. CDR1 and CDR2 (germline): SGHRS, YFSETQ. The ends lost 4 bases at V and 8 bases at J; junction bases unmatched: 12. The CDR3 bases are TGCGCCAGCAGCCTACCACAGGGGTGGGTGCATGAGCAGTTCTTC. This gives the protein CASSLPQGWVHEQFF.

This clone was picked up one time. Other DNA sequences in the same sample also yield this CDR3. V usage is TRBV7-2 and J usage is TRBJ1-1; 9 nucleotides match TRBD1. This CDR3 has 14 residues. CDR1 is SGHTA and CDR2 is FQGNSA in the germline V gene. The J segment lost 2 bases and the V segment lost 4 bases, leaving 2 bases of the junction unmatched. This CDR3 reads CASSSQGANTEAFF. DNA for the CDR3: TGTGCCAGCAGCTCACAGGGGGCAAACACTGAAGCTTTCTTT.